The 5 T cell receptor beta chains below all came from one sample that was sequenced in a study of blood T cell repertoires in COVID-19. Some clones are missing from TCRdb's copy, which holds only in-frame ones; the method was immunoSEQ multiplex PCR. Of around 130,000 clones in the sample, 80% to 90% were seen once. Sequenced material: peripheral blood. These receptors all come from a woman between 50 and 59 years old with acute or convalescent COVID-19.

The chain employs TRBV29-1 and TRBJ2-7; 11 nucleotides match TRBD1. CDR3 length equals 14 residues. Germline V lookup: CDR1 SQVTM, CDR2 ANQGSEA. V was pared by 0 bases and J by 6 bases, with 4 bases of the junction left unmatched. In nucleotides, the CDR3 is TGCAGCGTTGAAGAATGGACAGGGGGCCGCGAGCAGTACTTC. Its translation is CSVEEWTGGREQYF.

The rearrangement links TRBV3-1 (or the pseudogene TRBV3-2) to TRBJ2-2, with 7 bases that match TRBD1. The trim removed 0 bases at V and 6 bases at J, leaving 4 bases unmatched. The CDR3 consists of 15 residues. CDR1 is LGHDT and CDR2 is YNNKEL in the germline V gene (reference sequence). The CDR3 sequence is CASSQDNRGAGELFF. CDR3 coding DNA: TGTGCCAGCAGCCAAGATAACAGGGGTGCCGGGGAGCTGTTTTTT.

This chain links TRBV19 with TRBJ1-1, with TRBD1 matching 10 bases. The CDR3 consists of 13 residues. Germline-derived CDR1 and CDR2 are LNHDA and SQIVND (reference sequence). The V segment lost 7 bases and the J segment 5 bases; nucleotides outside the gene matches: 4. Written as DNA, the CDR3 is TGTGCCAGTAAGACAGGGGGCAGGACTGAAGCTTTCTTT. It is translated as CASKTGGRTEAFF.

The chain carries TRBV14 and TRBJ1-1; TRBD1 matches at 9 bases. The CDR3 sequence is 16 residues long. V trimming: 6 bases; J trimming: 5 bases; junction bases outside the gene matches: 13. Germline CDR1 SGHDN, CDR2 FVKESK. CDR3 amino acids: CASSRTGESKGTEAFF. CDR3 coding DNA: TGTGCCAGCAGTCGGACAGGGGAATCCAAAGGGACTGAAGCTTTCTTT.

This rearrangement joins TRBV3-1 (or the pseudogene TRBV3-2) to TRBJ2-2; 7 bases line up with TRBD2. Germline V gene data show CDR1 as LGHDT and CDR2 as YNNKEL (reference sequence). V shed 7 bases and J 5 bases; nucleotides not matched to a gene: 13. CDR3 length: 16 amino acids. The CDR3 nucleotides read TGTGCCAGCACCCGTGAGTCGGCGGGAGATACCGGGGAGCTGTTTTTT. It translates to CASTRESAGDTGELFF.